Listed below are T cell receptor beta chains from one sample, sequenced in a study of shared clonotypes between healthy human individuals. The protocol was immunoSEQ multiplex PCR, while the TCRdb copy is restricted to in-frame clones and leaves out a portion. The sample has approximately 1.5 million clones, 98% seen once; the top ten hold less than 0.55%. What was sequenced was naive CD4+ T cells sorted from blood. These receptors originate from a man aged 25 to 40 in good health. CDR3s include the opening cysteine and the closing phenylalanine or tryptophan. Fields, in order: V gene, J gene, D gene, clone size, CDR3 DNA, CDR3 protein. D genes are given only for firm matches. Clone size is shown for a subset of rows, as once, few, many or a class of expanded clone.

TRBV6-5	TRBJ2-3	TRBD2	-	TGTGCCAGCGTGGAGGCGGGAGGGACAGATACGCAGTATTTT	CASVEAGGTDTQYF
TRBV5-4	TRBJ2-5	-	-	TGTGCCAGCAGCTTGAAATTACAAGAGACCCAGTACTTC	CASSLKLQETQYF
TRBV5-1	TRBJ2-7	TRBD1	-	TGCGCCAGCAGCTTGGCTCAGGGACAGAATTCCTACGAGCAGTACTTC	CASSLAQGQNSYEQYF
TRBV7-6	TRBJ2-7	TRBD2	-	TGTGCCAGCAGCCCTGCGGGGGGGTTTGGGTACGAGCAGTACTTC	CASSPAGGFGYEQYF
TRBV14	TRBJ2-7	-	-	TGTGCCAGCAGCCGGATCGGGGCTAGGAGGTACGAGCAGTACTTC	CASSRIGARRYEQYF
TRBV11-2	TRBJ2-7	-	-	TGTGCCAGCAGCTTAGGTACAGGATCCTACGAGCAGTACTTC	CASSLGTGSYEQYF
TRBV2	TRBJ2-5	TRBD2	-	TGTGCCAGCAGTTTCCGGGGGGATGAGACCCAGTACTTC	CASSFRGDETQYF
TRBV7-9	TRBJ2-3	-	-	TGTGCCAGCAGCTTGCCCGGGGGCCGTATCACAGATACGCAGTATTTT	CASSLPGGRITDTQYF
TRBV6-6	TRBJ2-2	-	-	TGTGCCAGCAGAGACGGGGAGCTGTTTTTT	CASRDGELFF
TRBV5-4	TRBJ2-1	TRBD2	-	TGTGCCAGCAGCTTGGGGGGACTAGCGGGAGGGGTCTATGAGCAGTTCTTC	CASSLGGLAGGVYEQFF
TRBV29-1	TRBJ2-5	-	-	TGCAGCTCTGATCCCGGGGGTAAGGGAGAGACCCAGTACTTC	CSSDPGGKGETQYF
TRBV28	TRBJ1-1	TRBD1	-	TGTGCCAGCAGTTTAGGGGACAGGATTAACACTGAAGCTTTCTTT	CASSLGDRINTEAFF
TRBV19	TRBJ2-2	-	-	TGTGCCAGTAGTATTTCAAGCGCGACCGGCGGGGAGCTGTTTTTT	CASSISSATGGELFF
TRBV6-6	TRBJ1-5	-	-	TGTGCCAGCAGTTACGAGGGGATCGGAAATCAGCCCCAGCATTTT	CASSYEGIGNQPQHF
TRBV10-3	TRBJ2-6	-	-	TGTGCCATCAGTGTTAACTTTGGGTTAGCAACTGGGGCCAACGTCCTGACTTTC	CAISVNFGLATGANVLTF
TRBV7-3	TRBJ1-1	-	-	TGTGCCAGCAGTCAAGACAGGTTTAACACTGAAGCTTTCTTT	CASSQDRFNTEAFF
TRBV7-2	TRBJ1-4	-	-	TGTGCCAGCAGCTTAGCGCGAGGGAAGGAAAAACTGTTTTTT	CASSLARGKEKLFF
TRBV19	TRBJ1-1	TRBD1	-	TGTGCCAGTAGTATAGATGCCCTAACACAGGGGTCGAACACTGAAGCTTTCTTT	CASSIDALTQGSNTEAFF
TRBV5-4	TRBJ2-2	-	-	TGTGCCAGCAGCCTAAGGCTCCGATCGACCCACACCGGGGAGCTGTTTTTT	CASSLRLRSTHTGELFF
TRBV7-9	TRBJ2-1	-	-	TGTGCCAGCAGCGTACGAAGGGAACTCGACAATGAGCAGTTCTTC	CASSVRRELDNEQFF
TRBV28	TRBJ2-7	-	-	TGTGCCAGCAGGAGGAAATCCTACGAGCAGTACTTC	CASRRKSYEQYF
TRBV29-1	TRBJ2-7	TRBD1	-	TGCAGCGTGGCGACAGGGATTAGCTCCTACGAGCAGTACTTC	CSVATGISSYEQYF
TRBV28	TRBJ1-1	TRBD1	-	TGTGCCAGCAGTCATTTCGACAGGGCGGTTGAAGCTTTCTTT	CASSHFDRAVEAFF
TRBV27	TRBJ1-2	-	-	TGTGCCAGCAGGAGGCGGGGGCTCTTGGTTGGCTACACCTTC	CASRRRGLLVGYTF
TRBV4-1	TRBJ1-2	-	-	TGCGCCAGCAGCCAAGGAGAACGGCGGACCTATGGCTACACCTTC	CASSQGERRTYGYTF
TRBV7-2	TRBJ2-7	TRBD1	-	TGTGCCAGCCGGCGTAGGACAGGTGAATACGAGCAGTACTTC	CASRRRTGEYEQYF
TRBV2	TRBJ1-4	-	-	TGTGCCAGCATTAGCGAAGTTGCAACTAATGAAAAACTGTTTTTT	CASISEVATNEKLFF
TRBV9	TRBJ2-1	-	-	TGTGCCAGCAGCGCGGGGGACCGCGCCTACCCATTCAATGAGCAGTTCTTC	CASSAGDRAYPFNEQFF
TRBV4-1	TRBJ1-2	-	-	TGCGCCAGCAGCCTTGAAATCCAGTATGGCTACACCTTC	CASSLEIQYGYTF
TRBV7-9	TRBJ2-7	-	-	TGTGCCAGCAGCTTAGGGACAGCGCAAGGCGAGCAGTACTTC	CASSLGTAQGEQYF
TRBV19	TRBJ1-5	-	-	TGTGCCAGTAGTAGTACCCAGCGGGGAGGAAATCAGCCCCAGCATTTT	CASSSTQRGGNQPQHF
TRBV19	TRBJ2-1	TRBD2	-	TGTGCCAGTAGTTTACGGGAGGGCTTCTCCTACAATGAGCAGTTCTTC	CASSLREGFSYNEQFF
TRBV6-5	TRBJ1-2	TRBD1	-	TGTGCCAGCAGTCTGGACAGGTCATCTAACTATGGCTACACCTTC	CASSLDRSSNYGYTF
TRBV19	TRBJ2-7	-	-	TGTGCCAGTAGTTTGACAGTCAACTCCTACGAGCAGTACTTC	CASSLTVNSYEQYF
TRBV6-6	TRBJ2-3	-	once	TGTGCCAGCAGTTACCTAAGAAGGGGATCAGATACGCAGTATTTT	CASSYLRRGSDTQYF
TRBV5-5	TRBJ1-3	-	-	TGTGCCAGCAGCTTGTCCCGTTCCTACTCTGGAAACACCATATATTTT	CASSLSRSYSGNTIYF
TRBV9	TRBJ1-1	TRBD1	-	TGTGCCAGCAGCGTAGCGGGGACAGCGAACACTGAAGCTTTCTTT	CASSVAGTANTEAFF
TRBV19	TRBJ2-3	TRBD2	-	TGTGCCAGTACCACAGCGGGGGCGGGGGGCACAGATACGCAGTATTTT	CASTTAGAGGTDTQYF
TRBV7-2	TRBJ2-3	-	-	TGTGCCAGCAGCTTTGGACAGACGCAGTATTTT	CASSFGQTQYF
TRBV28	TRBJ2-7	-	-	TGTGCCAGCAGTTTATTGGGTCTCGGTTACTACGAGCAGTACTTC	CASSLLGLGYYEQYF
TRBV6-5	TRBJ2-5	TRBD1	-	TGTGCCAGCAGTTACTCGAAGGGGACAGGGAGTACCCAGTACTTC	CASSYSKGTGSTQYF
TRBV6-5	TRBJ2-7	TRBD1	-	TGTGCCAGCAGTCATGGACAGGGGTACGAGCAGTACTTC	CASSHGQGYEQYF
TRBV11-2	TRBJ2-7	TRBD1	-	TGTGCCAGCAGCTTGGGACAGTTAGCCTACGAGCAGTACTTC	CASSLGQLAYEQYF
TRBV2	TRBJ2-1	TRBD2	-	TGTGCCAGCAGAGGGTTTTTAACTAGCGGTAACAATGAGCAGTTCTTC	CASRGFLTSGNNEQFF
TRBV5-4	TRBJ2-7	-	-	TGTGCCAGCAGCCCGGAGGCAGGATCCTACGAGCAGTACTTC	CASSPEAGSYEQYF
TRBV6-1	TRBJ1-5	TRBD1	-	TGTGCCGGGACAGGGGGCGGCAATCAGCCCCAGCATTTT	CAGTGGGNQPQHF
TRBV2	TRBJ2-3	-	-	TGTGCCAGCACCCGCCTAGATACGCAGTATTTT	CASTRLDTQYF
TRBV5-4	TRBJ2-1	-	-	TGTGCCAGCAGCTTGGAGGTATCCCACAATGAGCAGTTCTTC	CASSLEVSHNEQFF
TRBV18	TRBJ1-5	-	-	TGTGCCAGCTCACCAAATGCTACAGGGTCGAGCAATCAGCCCCAGCATTTT	CASSPNATGSSNQPQHF
TRBV28	TRBJ1-4	-	-	TGTGCCAGCAGCCCGTGGGCGCGAGGACTGATTGTAAAACTGTTTTTT	CASSPWARGLIVKLFF
TRBV4-3	TRBJ2-1	-	-	TGCGCCAGCAGCCAAGAAACCGGGCCAGGATGGAATGAGCAGTTCTTC	CASSQETGPGWNEQFF
TRBV11-3	TRBJ2-1	-	-	TGTGCCAGCAGCTTAGTGGGGTACAATGAGCAGTTCTTC	CASSLVGYNEQFF
TRBV7-9	TRBJ1-3	-	-	TGTGCCAGCAGCTTACAGGGTTTTGGAAACACCATATATTTT	CASSLQGFGNTIYF
TRBV10-1	TRBJ2-2	TRBD1	-	TGCGCCAGCAGTGACCAAGGGGGACAGGGTCGCACCGGGGAGCTGTTTTTT	CASSDQGGQGRTGELFF
TRBV7-9	TRBJ1-1	-	once	TGTGCCAGCAGCCCCCTAGGGTCTGAAGCTTTCTTT	CASSPLGSEAFF
TRBV7-9	TRBJ2-7	-	-	TGTGCCAGCAGCCTAGGGACTCCTGACGAGCAGTACTTC	CASSLGTPDEQYF
TRBV7-3	TRBJ1-5	-	-	TGTGCCAGCAGCTTAACCGGCGCCTCGCCCCAGCATTTT	CASSLTGASPQHF
TRBV7-2	TRBJ2-3	-	-	TGTGCCAGCAGCTCCCGACGGATTATCACAGATACGCAGTATTTT	CASSSRRIITDTQYF
TRBV11-3	TRBJ2-5	-	-	TGTGCCAGCAGCTTAGGCGGCGGCCAAGAGACCCAGTACTTC	CASSLGGGQETQYF
TRBV9	TRBJ1-3	-	-	TGTGCCAGCAGCATGACCGGAAACACCATATATTTT	CASSMTGNTIYF